The 31 T cell receptor beta chains given below trace back to one sample, sequenced in a study of T-cell reconstitution after alpha-beta-depleted transplantation in children. Preparing the TCRbeta library involved the use of unique molecular identifiers. TCRdb independently ran MiXCR on the PCR reads; one entry per CDR3 protein. This sample has hundreds of thousands of distinct CDR3 sequences; over 10% occur once, and the top ten carry about 2%. Sequencing was performed on PBMCs, mostly from graft donor cells, taken 360 days after TCRalphabeta/CD19-depleted stem cell transplant. Receptor source: a male patient between 5 and 17 years old who had a stem cell transplant for acute myeloid leukemia, so the T cells may come from the graft donor.

This clonotype was recorded many times. The J gene is TRBJ2-7, the V gene TRBV4-3; 8 bases fit TRBD1. Germline V lookup: CDR1 LGHNA, CDR2 YSLEER. V lost 1 base to trimming and J lost 5 bases; unmatched junction nucleotides: 7. There are 15 residues in the CDR3. The CDR3 reads CASSQGTGTRNEQYF. The CDR3 DNA sequence: TGCGCCAGCAGCCAAGGGACAGGGACAAGGAACGAGCAGTACTTC.

With regard to this clonotype: One base away lies a much larger clone, so this may be a sequencing read error. The chain employs TRBV29-1 and TRBJ1-5, with D maybe TRBD1 (6 bases). This CDR3 has 13 amino acids. Germline V gives CDR1 SQVTM, CDR2 ANQGSEA. The V gene lost 5 bases and the J gene lost 0 bases, with 8 bases spanning the gap. CDR3 loop: CSVKGDSNQPQHF. In DNA form, the CDR3 reads TGCAGCGTTAAGGGGGATAGCAATCAGCCCCAGCATTTT.

There are a few counts of this clonotype. Here the CDR3 reads CASSLLSGLAGGPPEQFF. The DNA for the CDR3 is TGTGCCAGCAGCCTACTATCGGGCCTAGCGGGAGGGCCACCCGAGCAGTTCTTC. The chain employs TRBV4-2 and TRBJ2-1; 12 nucleotides line up with TRBD2. V was clipped by 4 bases and J by 10 bases; unmatched bases: 17. There are 18 residues in the CDR3. Germline V gene sequence: CDR1 LGHNA, CDR2 YNFKEQ.

This clonotype was found many times. The chain carries TRBV14 and TRBJ2-2; D is undetermined. CDR1 SGHDN and CDR2 FVKESK come from the germline V gene. CDR3 length: 13 residues. Trimming shortened V by 5 bases and J by 5 bases, and 9 bases separated the two germline ends. CDR3 bases: TGTGCCAGCAGCTTCTCCAGGACCGGGGAGCTGTTTTTT. Its translation: CASSFSRTGELFF.

This clonotype was counted between two and nine times. The chain joins TRBV28 to TRBJ2-7; D may be TRBD1 (5 bases). CDR3 length equals 16 residues. The V gene lost 7 bases and the J gene lost 2 bases, with 21 bases spanning the gap. CDR1 and CDR2 (germline): MDHEN, SYDVKM. Written as DNA, the CDR3 is TGTGCCAGCATTGGGGCTGGCAAGCGTGGAACCTACGAGCAGTACTTC. Protein product: CASIGAGKRGTYEQYF.

The rearrangement joins TRBV19 to TRBJ2-1; unclear D gene. V lost 4 bases and J 9 bases, leaving 10 bases between the germline ends. Germline V gene data show CDR1 as LNHDA and CDR2 as SQIVND (reference sequence). This CDR3 is built from 12 residues. DNA for the CDR3: TGTGCCAGTAGTACCCCCCTCGGTGAGCAGTTCTTC. Amino acids: CASSTPLGEQFF.

In this sample, this clonotype turned up a few times. The rearrangement links TRBV20-1 to TRBJ2-1; a weak D match, TRBD2 (6 bases). Germline CDR1 is DFQATT and CDR2 is SNEGSKA (reference sequence). CDR3 length equals 12 residues. V was pared by 3 bases and J by 9 bases, with 12 bases between. CDR3 loop: CSASSGLSEQFF. CDR3 DNA sequence: TGCAGTGCTAGTAGCGGTTTAAGTGAGCAGTTCTTC.

The rearrangement links TRBV28 to TRBJ1-1, with D possibly TRBD1 on 6 matching bases. Trimming took 4 bases from V and 1 from J, leaving 13 bases between them. The CDR3 has 15 residues. Germline CDR1 MDHEN, CDR2 SYDVKM. The DNA of the CDR3 is TGTGCCAGCAGTTACTTCGACAGGCGGAACACTGAAGCTTTCTTT. Translating it yields CASSYFDRRNTEAFF. The whole variable domain, filled in from reference TRBV28 and TRBJ1-1, reads DVKVTQSSRYLVKRTGEKVFLECVQDMDHENMFWYRQDPGLGLRLIYFSYDVKMKEKGDIPEGYSVSREKKERFSLILESASTNQTSMYLCASSYFDRRNTEAFFGQGTRLTVV.

V gene TRBV5-5 combines with J gene TRBJ2-3, with D maybe TRBD1 (5 bases). The CDR3 contains 15 residues. Trimming pared 0 bases from V and 4 bases from J, leaving 12 bases between. Germline V CDR1 and CDR2: SGHKS, YYEKEE (reference sequence). CDR3 nucleotide sequence: TGTGCCAGCAGCTTGGCAGGGTTTGGTTCAGATACGCAGTATTTT. Protein: CASSLAGFGSDTQYF.

CDR3 protein: CASSHRVKGEQYF. DNA of the CDR3: TGTGCCAGCAGCCACAGGGTTAAGGGCGAGCAGTACTTC. The chain joins TRBV6-1 to TRBJ2-7, with a weak D call TRBD1 (6 bases). With 6 bases removed from V and 6 bases from J, the gap between germline ends came to 15 bases. CDR1 MNHNS and CDR2 SASEGT come from the germline V gene. There are 13 residues in the CDR3.

This clonotype was counted only a few times. The V call is TRBV16, the J call TRBJ2-1; D perhaps matches TRBD1 (5 bases). V was pared by 4 bases and J by 12 bases, with 10 bases between. Germline values: CDR1 KGHSY, CDR2 FQNENV. The CDR3 has 11 amino acids. CDR3 protein: CASSPLRGQFF. As DNA, the CDR3 is TGTGCCAGCAGCCCCCTTAGGGGGCAGTTCTTC. Based on the CDR3 plus reference TRBV16 and TRBJ2-1, the full variable domain is GEEVAQTPKHLVRGEGQKAKLYCAPIKGHSYVFWYQQVLKNEFKFLISFQNENVFDETGMPKERFSAKCLPNSPCSLEIQATKLEDSAVYFCASSPLRGQFFGPGTRLTVL.

V usage is TRBV3-1 and J usage is TRBJ2-2; possible D gene TRBD2, 6 bases. Trimming took off 1 base at V and 1 base at J, with 10 bases between the two ends. CDR1 and CDR2 (germline): LGHDT, YNNKEL (reference sequence). The CDR3 is made up of 16 amino acids. CDR3: CASSQVNGGNTGELFF. The CDR3 nucleotides are TGTGCCAGCAGCCAAGTTAACGGGGGGAACACCGGGGAGCTGTTTTTT. Drawing the rest from reference TRBV3-1 and TRBJ2-2, the complete variable domain is DTAVSQTPKYLVTQMGNDKSIKCEQNLGHDTMYWYKQDSKKFLKIMFSYNNKELIINETVPNRFSPKSPDKAHLNLHINSLELGDSAVYFCASSQVNGGNTGELFFGEGSRLTVL.

Remarks on this clonotype: Compared with germline, one end of the junction differs, possibly owing to a read error. The CDR3 bases are TGTTCCAGCATGGTGGTGGCCATGGGGTCCGAGCAGTACTTC. Translated, it gives CSSMVVAMGSEQYF. The V call is TRBV12-3 or TRBV12-4, the J call TRBJ2-7; D not resolved. The CDR3 spans 14 residues.

This clonotype has just a few counts. The rearrangement uses TRBV27 and TRBJ2-1; perhaps D is TRBD1 or TRBD2 (6 bases each). V lost 9 bases and J 3 bases, leaving 21 bases between the germline ends. The CDR3 totals 16 residues. Germline values: CDR1 MNHEY, CDR2 SMNVEV (reference sequence). CDR3 nucleotide sequence: TGTGCCAGTACTCCTGGAGGGGGGCTACACTACAATGAGCAGTTCTTC. It codes for CASTPGGGLHYNEQFF.

This clonotype turned up a few times. The chain is built from TRBV28 and TRBJ2-1; D might be TRBD2 (7 bases). The germline V gene encodes CDR1 MDHEN and CDR2 SYDVKM. V dropped 11 bases and J dropped 7 bases, with 27 bases sitting between them. This CDR3 has 16 amino acids. As DNA, the CDR3 is TGTGCCGGCTCGGCCAGGGGAGGGACGGGATGGAATGAGCAGTTCTTC. It codes for CAGSARGGTGWNEQFF.

The chain joins TRBV11-2 to TRBJ2-2; D remains ambiguous. Germline-derived CDR1 and CDR2 are SGHAT and FQNNGV. There are 14 residues in the CDR3. Trimming pared 8 bases from V and 0 bases from J, leaving 10 bases between. The CDR3 sequence: CASYERTNTGELFF. CDR3 DNA sequence: TGTGCCAGCTATGAACGAACGAACACCGGGGAGCTGTTTTTT.

In its sample, this clonotype was seen a few times. The rearrangement uses TRBV7-9 and TRBJ2-1; D is undetermined. This CDR3 is built from 13 residues. Germline lookup yields CDR1 SEHNR and CDR2 FQNEAQ (reference sequence). V lost 4 bases and J 8 bases, leaving 12 bases between the germline ends. CDR3 loop: CASSWTPRHEQFF. CDR3 nucleotides: TGTGCCAGCAGCTGGACCCCACGGCATGAGCAGTTCTTC.

V is TRBV28 and J is TRBJ1-6; D is possibly TRBD1 (5 bases). The CDR3 extends over 14 amino acids. CDR1 MDHEN and CDR2 SYDVKM come from the germline V gene. V was cut by 2 bases and J by 9 bases, with 11 bases left in between. CDR3 amino acids: CASSLRGPSSPLHF. The CDR3 nucleotides are TGTGCCAGCAGTTTAAGGGGACCGAGTTCACCCCTCCACTTT.

This clonotype has just a few counts. Here the CDR3 reads CASSNPGTKSGELFF. CDR3 DNA: TGTGCCAGCAGCAACCCCGGGACAAAATCCGGGGAGCTGTTTTTT. The chain combines TRBV7-3 with TRBJ2-2; a possible D gene is TRBD1 (6 bases). The V gene's germline CDR1 is SGHTA and CDR2 FQGTGA. This CDR3 is built from 15 residues. With 5 bases removed from V and 6 bases from J, the gap between germline ends came to 16 bases.

This clonotype was picked up a small number of times. The gene calls are TRBV24-1 and TRBJ2-2, with 8 bases aligning to TRBD1. The junction had 16 bases not matched to a gene; V was cut back by 3 bases and J by 5 bases. CDR1 and CDR2 from the germline V gene are KGHDR and SFDVKD. CDR3 size: 19 residues. The CDR3: CATSDRRTGTTLKTGELFF. The CDR3 coding sequence is TGTGCCACCAGTGATCGTAGGACAGGGACCACTTTAAAGACCGGGGAGCTGTTTTTT.

The V call is TRBV9, the J call TRBJ2-2; no clear D. V shed 4 bases and J shed 1 base, with 8 bases lying between them. In germline, CDR1 is SGDLS, CDR2 YYNGEE. This CDR3 has 14 amino acids. This chain's CDR3 is CASSPRENTGELFF. The CDR3, as DNA: TGTGCCAGCAGCCCAAGAGAGAACACCGGGGAGCTGTTTTTT.

In its sample, this clonotype was seen a few times. V usage is TRBV11-1 and J usage is TRBJ2-1, with 7 bases identical to TRBD1. CDR3 length equals 18 residues. After removal of 5 bases from V and 0 bases from J, the junction contained 13 bases not matched to a gene. In germline, CDR1 is SGHAT, CDR2 FQDESV (reference sequence). The CDR3 protein is CASSPIMGTVLSYNEQFF. Here the CDR3 DNA reads TGTGCCAGCAGCCCCATTATGGGGACAGTCCTCTCCTACAATGAGCAGTTCTTC. Full variable domain (rest looked up from reference TRBV11-1 and TRBJ2-1): EAEVAQSPRYKITEKSQAVAFWCDPISGHATLYWYRQILGQGPELLVQFQDESVVDDSQLPKDRFSAERLKGVDSTLKIQPAELGDSAMYLCASSPIMGTVLSYNEQFFGPGTRLTVL.

This clonotype was found a few times. The V call is TRBV12-3 or TRBV12-4, the J call TRBJ2-1; 13 bases are shared with TRBD2. With 5 bases clipped from V and 10 bases from J, the junction kept 11 bases outside the gene matches. The CDR3 sequence is 16 residues long. The CDR3 sequence: CASSPLAGGPMGEQFF. CDR3 coding DNA: TGTGCCAGCAGTCCACTAGCGGGAGGGCCTATGGGCGAGCAGTTCTTC.

The table lists this clonotype with a few counts. The chain carries TRBV28 and TRBJ1-4, with D possibly being TRBD1 (5 bases). Germline V gene lookup returns CDR1 MDHEN and CDR2 SYDVKM. CDR3 length: 18 amino acids. V lost 6 bases and J 0 bases, leaving 20 bases between the germline ends. As DNA, the CDR3 is TGTGCCAGCAGGGGCAGGGAACTTGCAGTTGCAACTAATGAAAAACTGTTTTTT. Translated, it gives CASRGRELAVATNEKLFF.

The chain has TRBV29-1 and TRBJ2-5, with TRBD2 matching over 10 bases. The CDR3 runs 14 residues. Per germline, CDR1 SQVTM and CDR2 ANQGSEA. V dropped 5 bases and J dropped 4; count of bases not matched to a gene: 7. CDR3 amino acids: CSVSLAGVGETQYF. The CDR3 DNA reads as TGCAGCGTTAGCCTAGCGGGAGTCGGAGAGACCCAGTACTTC.

This clonotype has ten or more counts. The chain couples TRBV20-1 to TRBJ2-1; D is unresolved. Trimming stripped 3 bases from V and 7 bases from J, with 7 bases between. CDR1 DFQATT and CDR2 SNEGSKA come from the germline V gene (reference sequence). CDR3 size: 11 residues. The CDR3 spells CSASRYNEQFF. CDR3 sequence (DNA): TGCAGTGCTAGTAGGTATAATGAGCAGTTCTTC.

This chain links TRBV12-3 or TRBV12-4 with TRBJ2-5; TRBD1 aligns across 10 bases. This CDR3 region has 15 residues. J gave up 3 bases and V 4 bases, and 5 bases lay outside the gene matches. DNA of the CDR3: TGTGCCAGCAGTTCCGGACAGGGGGTTGAAGAGACCCAGTACTTC. This codes for CASSSGQGVEETQYF.

The V gene is TRBV6-2 or TRBV6-3, the J gene TRBJ2-7; no clear D. There are 15 residues in the CDR3. V lost 6 bases, J lost 0 bases, and 15 bases lay in between. Germline CDR1 MNHEY, CDR2 SVGEGT. The CDR3 sequence is CASSQDGYSSYEQYF. The DNA of the CDR3 is TGTGCCAGCAGCCAGGACGGTTACAGCTCCTACGAGCAGTACTTC.

This clonotype showed up just a few times. The chain combines TRBV6-2 or TRBV6-3 with TRBJ2-7; D perhaps matches TRBD2 (5 bases). Germline values: CDR1 MNHEY, CDR2 SVGEGT. V was trimmed by 8 bases and J by 2 bases, leaving 13 bases between them. The CDR3 consists of 13 residues. In nucleotides, the CDR3 is TGTGCCAGCGGGAGAGGACTTCCCTACGAGCAGTACTTC. It is translated as CASGRGLPYEQYF.

The rearrangement links TRBV20-1 to TRBJ2-7; a weak D match, TRBD1 (6 bases). The CDR3 extends over 13 amino acids. Germline V lookup: CDR1 DFQATT, CDR2 SNEGSKA (reference sequence). The V gene lost 4 bases and the J gene lost 2 bases, with 12 bases spanning the gap. CDR3 region: CSATDSVPYEQYF. CDR3 nucleotide sequence: TGCAGTGCTACGGACAGCGTGCCCTACGAGCAGTACTTC.

This clonotype has a single count. The chain is built from TRBV20-1 and TRBJ2-5; 11 positions agree with TRBD2. The CDR3 is made up of 18 amino acids. J gave up 1 base and V 1 base, and 11 bases lay outside the gene matches. Germline loops: CDR1 DFQATT, CDR2 SNEGSKA (reference sequence). This chain's CDR3 is CSARAGNSGRASQETQYF. The CDR3 nucleotides read TGCAGTGCTAGAGCGGGAAATAGCGGGAGGGCCTCCCAAGAGACCCAGTACTTC.